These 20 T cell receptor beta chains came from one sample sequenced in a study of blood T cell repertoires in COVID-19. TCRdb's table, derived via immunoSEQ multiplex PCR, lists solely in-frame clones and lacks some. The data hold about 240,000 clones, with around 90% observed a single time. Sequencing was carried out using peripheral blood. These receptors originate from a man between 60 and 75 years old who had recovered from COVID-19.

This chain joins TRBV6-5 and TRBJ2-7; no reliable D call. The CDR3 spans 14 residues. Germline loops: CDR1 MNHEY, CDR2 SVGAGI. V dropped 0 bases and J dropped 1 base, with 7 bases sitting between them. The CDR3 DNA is TGTGCCAGCAGTTACTCGCCAACATCCTACGAGCAGTACTTC. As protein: CASSYSPTSYEQYF.

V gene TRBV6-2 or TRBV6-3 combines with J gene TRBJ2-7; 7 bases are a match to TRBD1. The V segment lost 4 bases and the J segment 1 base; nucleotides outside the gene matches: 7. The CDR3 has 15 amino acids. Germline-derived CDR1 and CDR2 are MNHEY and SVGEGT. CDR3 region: CASSSYRGSSYEQYV. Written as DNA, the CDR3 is TGTGCCAGCAGTTCGTACAGGGGATCGTCCTACGAGCAGTACGTC.

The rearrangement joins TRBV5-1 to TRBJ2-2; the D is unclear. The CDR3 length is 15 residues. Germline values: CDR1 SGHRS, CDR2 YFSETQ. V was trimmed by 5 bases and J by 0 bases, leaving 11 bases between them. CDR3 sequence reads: CASSFGPPNTGELFF. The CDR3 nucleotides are TGCGCCAGCAGTTTTGGCCCGCCGAACACCGGGGAGCTGTTTTTT.

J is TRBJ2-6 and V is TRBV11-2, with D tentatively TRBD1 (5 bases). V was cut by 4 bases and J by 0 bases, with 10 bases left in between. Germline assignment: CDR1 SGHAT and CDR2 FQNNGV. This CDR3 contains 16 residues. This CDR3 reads CASSYDRRSGANVLTF. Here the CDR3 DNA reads TGTGCCAGCAGCTACGACAGACGCTCTGGGGCCAACGTCCTGACTTTC.

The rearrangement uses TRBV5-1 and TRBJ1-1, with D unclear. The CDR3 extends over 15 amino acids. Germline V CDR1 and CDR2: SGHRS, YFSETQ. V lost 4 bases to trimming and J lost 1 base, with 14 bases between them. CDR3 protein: CASSRAGGQNTEAFF. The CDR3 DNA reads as TGCGCCAGCAGCAGGGCCGGAGGCCAGAACACTGAAGCTTTCTTT.

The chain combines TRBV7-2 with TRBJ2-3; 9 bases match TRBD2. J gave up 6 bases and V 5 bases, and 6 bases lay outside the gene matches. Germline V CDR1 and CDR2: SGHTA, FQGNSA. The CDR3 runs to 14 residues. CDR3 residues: CASSPGLAADTQYF. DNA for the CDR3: TGTGCCAGCAGCCCGGGACTAGCAGCGGATACGCAGTATTTT.

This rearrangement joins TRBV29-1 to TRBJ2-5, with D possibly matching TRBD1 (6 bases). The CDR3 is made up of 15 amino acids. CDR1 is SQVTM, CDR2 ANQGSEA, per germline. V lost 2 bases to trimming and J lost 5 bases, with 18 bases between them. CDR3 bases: TGCAGCGTTGAATATCGTGGACAGACCCGGGAGACCCAGTACTTC. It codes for CSVEYRGQTRETQYF.

The CDR3 protein is CASQGLAGGKSYNEQFF. The CDR3 DNA follows: TGTGCCAGCCAGGGACTAGCGGGGGGGAAGTCCTACAATGAGCAGTTCTTC. The chain uses TRBV19 and TRBJ2-1; 16 bases map to TRBD2. Germline V gene lookup returns CDR1 LNHDA and CDR2 SQIVND (reference sequence). CDR3 length equals 17 residues. V lost 9 bases to trimming and J lost 1 base; unmatched junction nucleotides: 6.

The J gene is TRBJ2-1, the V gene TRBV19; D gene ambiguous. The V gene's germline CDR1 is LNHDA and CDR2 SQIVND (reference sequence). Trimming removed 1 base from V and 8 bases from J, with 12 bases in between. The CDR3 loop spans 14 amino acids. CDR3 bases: TGTGCCAGTAGTATAGTGTACAAGAACGATGAGCAGTTCTTC. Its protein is CASSIVYKNDEQFF.

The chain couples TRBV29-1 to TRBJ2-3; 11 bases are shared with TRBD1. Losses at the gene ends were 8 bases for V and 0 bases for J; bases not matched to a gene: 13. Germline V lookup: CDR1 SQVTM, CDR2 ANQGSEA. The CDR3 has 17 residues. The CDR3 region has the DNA TGCAGCCTAAGGGGGACAGGGGGAACAACTAGCACAGATACGCAGTATTTT. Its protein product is CSLRGTGGTTSTDTQYF.

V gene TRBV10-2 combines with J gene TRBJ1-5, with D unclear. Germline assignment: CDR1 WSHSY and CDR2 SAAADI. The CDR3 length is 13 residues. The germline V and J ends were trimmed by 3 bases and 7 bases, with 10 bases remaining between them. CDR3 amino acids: CASSERGSQPQHF. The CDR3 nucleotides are TGCGCCAGCAGTGAAAGAGGGAGCCAGCCCCAGCATTTT.

The CDR3 loop reads CASSLTRGYSGYTF. In DNA form, the CDR3 reads TGTGCCAGCAGCTTAACCAGAGGGTATAGTGGCTACACCTTC. This chain links TRBV7-8 with TRBJ1-2; D is unclear. This CDR3 is built from 14 residues. Trimming left V 2 bases short and J 7 bases short, with 14 bases between. Per the germline V gene, CDR1 is SGHVS and CDR2 is FQNEAQ.

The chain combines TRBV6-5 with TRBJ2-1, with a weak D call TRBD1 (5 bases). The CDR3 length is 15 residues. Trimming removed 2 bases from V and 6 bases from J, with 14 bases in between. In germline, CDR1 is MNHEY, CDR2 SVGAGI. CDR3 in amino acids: CASSYKGVELNEQFF. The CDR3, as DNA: TGTGCCAGCAGTTACAAAGGGGTTGAACTCAATGAGCAGTTCTTC.

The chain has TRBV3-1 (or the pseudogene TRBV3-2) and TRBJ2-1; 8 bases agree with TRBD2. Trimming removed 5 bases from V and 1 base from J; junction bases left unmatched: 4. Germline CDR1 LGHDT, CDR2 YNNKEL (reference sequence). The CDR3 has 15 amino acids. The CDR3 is CASSLRGGSYNEQFF. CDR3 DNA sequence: TGTGCCAGCAGCTTACGGGGGGGGTCCTACAATGAGCAGTTCTTC.

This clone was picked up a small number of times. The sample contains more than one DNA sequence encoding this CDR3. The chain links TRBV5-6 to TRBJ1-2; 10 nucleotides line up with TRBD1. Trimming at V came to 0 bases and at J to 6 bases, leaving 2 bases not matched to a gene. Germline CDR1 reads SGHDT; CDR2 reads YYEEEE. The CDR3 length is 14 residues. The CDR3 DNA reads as TGTGCCAGCAGCTTGGTGGGACAGGGGAATGGCTACACCTTC. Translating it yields CASSLVGQGNGYTF. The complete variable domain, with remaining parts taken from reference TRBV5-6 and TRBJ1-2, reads DAGVTQSPTHLIKTRGQQVTLRCSPKSGHDTVSWYQQALGQGPQFIFQYYEEEERQRGNFPDRFSGHQFPNYSSELNVNALLLGDSALYLCASSLVGQGNGYTFGSGTRLTVV.

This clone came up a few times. CDR3 residues: CASSLGRGLTYEQYF. The CDR3 nucleotides read TGTGCCAGCAGTCTCGGGCGGGGGCTAACCTACGAGCAGTACTTC. The chain links TRBV6-5 to TRBJ2-7; D is possibly TRBD2 (7 bases). CDR1 MNHEY and CDR2 SVGAGI come from the germline V gene. The germline V and J ends were trimmed by 5 bases and 2 bases, with 16 bases remaining between them. This CDR3 spans 15 amino acids.

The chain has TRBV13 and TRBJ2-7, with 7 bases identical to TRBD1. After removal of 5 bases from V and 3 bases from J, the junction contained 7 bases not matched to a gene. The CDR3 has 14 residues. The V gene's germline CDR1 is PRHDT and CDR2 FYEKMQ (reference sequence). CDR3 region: CASSPNRGHYEQYF. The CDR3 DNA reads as TGTGCCAGCAGCCCTAACAGGGGTCACTACGAGCAGTACTTC.

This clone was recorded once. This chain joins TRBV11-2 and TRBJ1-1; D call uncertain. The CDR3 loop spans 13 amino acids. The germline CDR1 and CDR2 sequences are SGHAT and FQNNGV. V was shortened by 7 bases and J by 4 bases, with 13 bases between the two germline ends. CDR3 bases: TGTGCCAGCACCACCCCTAGAGGCACTGAAGCTTTCTTT. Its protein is CASTTPRGTEAFF.

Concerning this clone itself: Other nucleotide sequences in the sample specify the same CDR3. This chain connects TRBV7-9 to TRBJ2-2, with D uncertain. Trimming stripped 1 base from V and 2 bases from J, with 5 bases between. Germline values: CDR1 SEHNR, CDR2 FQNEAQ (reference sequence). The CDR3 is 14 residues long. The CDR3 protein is CASSLGQNTGELFF. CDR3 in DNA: TGTGCCAGCAGCTTAGGGCAAAACACCGGGGAGCTGTTTTTT.

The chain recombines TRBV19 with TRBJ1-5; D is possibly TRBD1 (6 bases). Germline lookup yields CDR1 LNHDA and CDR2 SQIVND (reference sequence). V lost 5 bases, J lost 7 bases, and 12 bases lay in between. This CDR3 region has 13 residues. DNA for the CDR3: TGTGCCAGTAGTCTACAGGGACGCCAGCCCCAGCATTTT. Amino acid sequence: CASSLQGRQPQHF. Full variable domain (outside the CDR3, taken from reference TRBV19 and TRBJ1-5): DGGITQSPKYLFRKEGQNVTLSCEQNLNHDAMYWYRQDPGQGLRLIYYSQIVNDFQKGDIAEGYSVSREKKESFPLTVTSAQKNPTAFYLCASSLQGRQPQHFGDGTRLSIL.